This T cell receptor (beta chain) was captured in a study of OX40 agonist ivuxolimab in advanced cancers. Study overall: Antecedent anti-PD-1, anti-PD-L1 or anti-CTLA-4 therapy was permissible, with roughly 36% having received some. Three partial responders included one hepatocellular carcinoma patient and two cutaneous melanoma patients.

Points on this clone: Its antigen is unidentified.

Assay: immunoSEQ multiplex PCR; the TCRdb copy retains only in-frame clones and omits some. The table includes nearly 80,000 clones, approximately 85% detected once. Study outcomes and limitations: Normalized T-cell clonal expansion was also low in some nonresponders. Among T cells, CD8+ cells averaged more expanded clones than CD4+ cells.

The sequence was collected from an adult with an advanced solid tumor such as melanoma, head and neck, liver or kidney cancer. Sample: CD4+ or CD8+ T cells sorted from blood, taken in a trial of the OX40 agonist ivuxolimab.

Written as DNA, the CDR3 is TGTGCCAGCAGCCGATGGACTAGCGGGGAAACGAACACCGGGGAGCTGTTTTTT. It is translated as CASSRWTSGETNTGELFF. This chain joins TRBV11-3 and TRBJ2-2; 12 bases agree with TRBD2. V lost 5 bases and J lost 0; bases outside the gene matches: 7. The CDR3 is made up of 18 amino acids. Germline V lookup: CDR1 SGHNT, CDR2 YENEEA.